This TCR beta chain is drawn from a study of human T cells and chemical hapten exposure listed by TCRdb under 2021. About the full investigation: For sensitization, 2% DPC in acetone was applied to a roughly 2 cm by roughly 2 cm area of upper inner arm skin. Throughout the study period of roughly 24 weeks, patients also received therapeutic DPC doses to the scalp every week. Patch testing was performed on the upper back with Finn chambers containing 0.01% DPC, and the patch tests were scored after 6 days according to International Contact Dermatitis Research Group standards. Most of the patients in the cohort were female, and the cohort covered alopecia areata with under or over 50% scalp involvement, alopecia totalis and alopecia universalis. Libraries were pooled for sequencing, and per-sample TCR yields varied mainly because of small differences in library volumes within the pool. The study tracked peripheral blood TCR repertoire changes in vivo during primary and secondary sensitization to the hapten diphenylcyclopropenone (DPC) in alopecia patients. Blood was sampled from patients pre-sensitization (week 0) and at 2, 6 and about 24 weeks after DPC sensitization. Nearly 30 alopecia patients gave blood for TCR sequencing at one to four time points (pre-sensitization, 2, 6 and 24 weeks). Overall study results and their limits: Repeated subsampling changed both the strength of the expansion versus patch-test correlation and the threshold at which that correlation became significant. Expanded TCRs formed significantly more large CDR3 similarity clusters than pre-sensitization or healthy control sets, consistent with antigen-driven responses. The number of TCRs above 1 in 1000 frequency did not change with DPC sensitization; there was no evidence of global repertoire structure alterations. Patch test score was positively correlated with the number of PT1 expanded TCRs, with significance at thresholds 8, 16 and 32 but not at 4. Because every patient had alopecia, a presumed autoimmune disease, the patients' immune response might differ from that of healthy individuals.

Library preparation used RACE. Instrument on record: NextSeq 500. During library preparation, unique molecular identifiers were attached to individual cDNA molecules so that TCRs could be counted in a quantitative, reproducible way. Each blood RNA sample was used to sequence both TCR alpha and TCR beta chains. Per the authors' processing: The median number of TCRs per sample was over 95,000, ranging from roughly 23,224 to 700,000. V, J and CDR3 annotation of the TCR reads was carried out using the Decombinator software suite. For PS versus PT1 abundance plots, all samples were subsampled to the same number of TCRs (28,000). Expanded TCRs were defined as absent before sensitization and observed at least eight times at the 2-week time point. Through fastp at Q25 and MiXCR, TCRdb rebuilt clones from the public reads, retaining in-frame beta chains. Every CDR3 protein is listed once, alongside the most common genes and DNA of its rows. The authors' filters were not applied to this entry. In all, the sample holds about 140,000 distinct CDR3 sequences, and about 11% of those were seen once. The top ten clonotypes cover more than 1.1% of the sample.

Explained via the paper, the time point label denotes: patch test 2, 6 weeks after DPC sensitization. Explained via the paper, the treatment or condition label denotes: therapeutic diphenylcyclopropenone sensitization with weekly scalp DPC. At each patch-test visit, blood was drawn before the patch test was applied. To be eligible, patients had to be aged 18 to 70, diagnosed with alopecia and judged suitable for DPC therapy, while pregnant patients were excluded. Unfractionated whole blood was collected in Tempus Blood RNA tubes, and total RNA was extracted from that blood. The sample holds a few counts of this clonotype. This receptor's antigen is unknown. One base away there is no much larger clone; base qualities are not given. The CDR3 measures 14 amino acids from cysteine to phenylalanine. Solely the CDR3 DNA is kept, with 42 bases framed from the first base. Per the germline V gene (reference sequence), MNHEY is the CDR1 and SMNVEV is the CDR2. Between the V and J ends, shortened by 3 bases and 3 bases respectively, the junction contains 9 bases.

This TCR came from a woman aged 50 to 60 with alopecia areata. Some clones in this sample may be carry-over from other donors' samples. The sequence is built from TRBV27 and TRBJ2-1; TRBD1 might be the D gene, on 5 matching bases. Sequenced here: whole blood, sampled in connection with sensitization to the hapten diphenylcyclopropenone (DPC). The CDR3 protein is CASSFAGYYNEQFF. DNA sequence: TGTGCCAGCAGTTTCGCAGGGTACTACAATGAGCAGTTCTTC.